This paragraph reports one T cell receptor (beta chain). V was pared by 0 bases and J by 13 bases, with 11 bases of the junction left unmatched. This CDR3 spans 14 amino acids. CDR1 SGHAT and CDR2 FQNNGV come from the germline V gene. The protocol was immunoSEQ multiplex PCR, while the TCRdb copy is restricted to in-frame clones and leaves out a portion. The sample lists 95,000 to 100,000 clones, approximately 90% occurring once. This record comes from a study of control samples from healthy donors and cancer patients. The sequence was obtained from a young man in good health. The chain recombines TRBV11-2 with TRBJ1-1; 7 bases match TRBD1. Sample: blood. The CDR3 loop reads CASSLDKGTGERFF. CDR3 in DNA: TGTGCCAGCAGCTTAGATAAGGGAACAGGGGAGCGTTTCTTT.